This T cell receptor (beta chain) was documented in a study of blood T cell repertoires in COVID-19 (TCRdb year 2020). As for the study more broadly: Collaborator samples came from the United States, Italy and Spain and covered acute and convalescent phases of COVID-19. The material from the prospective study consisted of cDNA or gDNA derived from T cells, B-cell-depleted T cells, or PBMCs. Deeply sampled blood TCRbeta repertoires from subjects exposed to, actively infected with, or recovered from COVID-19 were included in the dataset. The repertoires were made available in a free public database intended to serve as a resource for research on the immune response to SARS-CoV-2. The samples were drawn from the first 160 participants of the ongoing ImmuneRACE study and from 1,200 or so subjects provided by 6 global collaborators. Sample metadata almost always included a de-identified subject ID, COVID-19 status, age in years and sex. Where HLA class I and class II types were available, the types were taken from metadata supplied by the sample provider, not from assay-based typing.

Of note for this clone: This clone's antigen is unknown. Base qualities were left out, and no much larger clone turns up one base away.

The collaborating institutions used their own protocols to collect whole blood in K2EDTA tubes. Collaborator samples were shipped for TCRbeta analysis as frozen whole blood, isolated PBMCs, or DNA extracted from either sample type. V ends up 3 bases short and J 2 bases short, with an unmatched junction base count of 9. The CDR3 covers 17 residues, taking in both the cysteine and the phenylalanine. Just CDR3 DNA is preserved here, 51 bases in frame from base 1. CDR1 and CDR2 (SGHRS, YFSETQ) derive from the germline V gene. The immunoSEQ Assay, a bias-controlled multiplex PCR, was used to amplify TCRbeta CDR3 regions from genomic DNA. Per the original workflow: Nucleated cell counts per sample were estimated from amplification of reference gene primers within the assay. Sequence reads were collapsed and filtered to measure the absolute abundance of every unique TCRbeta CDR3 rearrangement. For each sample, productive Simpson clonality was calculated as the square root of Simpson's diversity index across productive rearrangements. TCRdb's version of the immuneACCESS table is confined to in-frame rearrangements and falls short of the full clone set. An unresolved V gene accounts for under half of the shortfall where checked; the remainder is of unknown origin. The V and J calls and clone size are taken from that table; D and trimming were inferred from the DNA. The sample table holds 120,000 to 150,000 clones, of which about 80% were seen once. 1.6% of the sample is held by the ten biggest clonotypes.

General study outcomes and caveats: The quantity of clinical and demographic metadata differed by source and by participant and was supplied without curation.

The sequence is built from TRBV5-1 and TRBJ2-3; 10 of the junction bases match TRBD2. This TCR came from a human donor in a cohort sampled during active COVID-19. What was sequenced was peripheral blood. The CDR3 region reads CASSSGSSGSLTDTQYF. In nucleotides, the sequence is TGCGCCAGCAGCTCGGGGTCTAGCGGGAGTCTCACAGATACGCAGTATTTT.